The 4 T cell receptor beta chains listed next were all sequenced from one sample in a study of vaccination and CD4 T cells after COVID-19. The Oncomine TCR Beta short-read assay was applied to DNA of cultured CD4+ T cells. TCRdb independently ran MiXCR on the PCR reads; one entry per CDR3 protein. The table shows roughly 15,000 distinct CDR3 sequences, with around 56% occurring only once. Treatment: approximately nine-day PBMC culture with coronavirus spike peptide pools or control peptides (ViraFEST assay). No antigens are known for them. Specimen: CD4+ T cells from blood, cultured in vitro. The origin of the receptors is a human donor who had recovered from COVID-19.

The rearrangement links TRBV6-1 to TRBJ2-7; maybe TRBD1 (6 bases). This CDR3 is 15 amino acids long. Trimming left V 0 bases short and J 3 bases short, with 12 bases between. Per the germline V gene, CDR1 is MNHNS and CDR2 is SASEGT. Here the CDR3 DNA reads TGTGCCAGCAGTGAAGCGGAGCGCAGGGGCTACGAGCAGTACTTC. Translated: CASSEAERRGYEQYF.

The J gene is TRBJ1-1, the V gene TRBV7-2, with 8 bases lining up with TRBD1. The germline gives CDR1 SGHTA, CDR2 FQGNSA. J gave up 4 bases and V 8 bases, and 3 bases lay outside the gene matches. The CDR3 length is 12 residues. The CDR3 is CASGQGGTEAFF. CDR3 sequence (DNA): TGTGCCAGCGGACAGGGTGGCACTGAAGCTTTCTTT.

This clonotype occurred a few times. The chain combines TRBV7-2 with TRBJ1-5; D gene ambiguous. V was pared by 5 bases and J by 4 bases, with 6 bases between. From germline, CDR1 is SGHTA and CDR2 FQGNSA. This CDR3 is 12 amino acids long. The CDR3 spells CASSAGNQPQHF. The DNA of the CDR3 is TGTGCCAGCAGCGCGGGGAATCAGCCCCAGCATTTT.

This clonotype was seen a single time. The V call is TRBV11-3, the J call TRBJ2-7; no firm D call. This CDR3 is 15 amino acids long. The ends were cut back, 2 bases at V and 0 bases at J, with 11 bases in the middle. From germline, CDR1 is SGHNT and CDR2 YENEEA. The CDR3 reads CASSLPVTSSYEQYF. In DNA form, the CDR3 reads TGTGCCAGCAGCTTACCAGTCACATCCTCCTACGAGCAGTACTTC.